A single TCR beta chain is shown here with its context. Many counts were recorded for this clonotype. It has no known antigen specificity. One base away there is no much larger clone; base qualities are not given. The data are from a study of CD8+CD57+ T cells in acquired aplastic anemia (dated 2018 in TCRdb). Some background on the complete study: Extracted DNA from sorted CD4+ and CD8+ cells averaged around 3.5 ug, ranging from 0.2 to 27.4 ug. CD8+CD57+ expansion was defined as frequency above the mean frequency observed in healthy subjects. Results the study describes overall, beyond this receptor: No significant difference in CD8+ Simpson's diversity was found between patients and healthy controls (P=0.060). Some 30 CD8+ CDR3 sequences were shared between patients and controls but appeared highly expressed in patients and within their immunodominant clones.

The patients picked for sequencing were ones in whom flow cytometry had shown an expansion of CD8+CD57+ cells. Severe acquired aplastic anemia was diagnosed in all patients according to International Study of Aplastic Anemia and Agranulocytosis and Camitta criteria. No patient had received any therapy when blood was sampled. In this study, sorted CD4+ and CD8+ T cells from the blood of healthy subjects and of severe aplastic anemia patients had their TCR repertoires deep-sequenced. Patients were enrolled in the USA under clinicaltrials.gov protocols 00001620, 01623167, 00001397, 00071045, 00081523 and 00961064. Ficoll-Paque density gradient centrifugation was used to isolate peripheral blood mononuclear cells. Before DNA extraction, CD4+ and CD8+ T cells were sorted with FACS or magnetic beads. V and J are truncated by 0 bases and 6 bases respectively, leaving an intervening sequence of 18 bases. The germline V gene (reference sequence) specifies DFQATT as CDR1 and SNEGSKA as CDR2. Spanning cysteine to phenylalanine, the CDR3 consists of 17 amino acids. Just CDR3 DNA is preserved here, 51 bases in frame from base 1.

TCR beta VDJ combination and CDR3 sequence profiling used genomic DNA as the template. An Illumina HiSeq 2000 was used for TCR repertoire sequencing. In the paper's pipeline: Repertoire assessment relied on Simpson's diversity index, CDR3 size and DJ length profiles, and TRBV/TRBJ rearrangement plots. The most abundant DNA sequence in the deep sequencing data was defined as the immunodominant clone. CDR3 amino acid sequences were checked for sharing between subjects and were compared against published repertoires and the VDJdb database. TCRdb ran its own pipeline on the public reads, namely fastp trimming at Q25 and MiXCR clone calling, and kept in-frame beta chains. Each CDR3 protein appears once, grouped with its most common genes and DNA. For this entry, the V and J calls and clone size follow TCRdb and not the study's own pipeline. The table for this sample lists some 150,000 distinct CDR3 sequences; less than 60% of them were counted only once. The top ten clones comprise more than 0.85% of the sample.

The TCR sequence derives from a human donor with aplastic anemia. The rearranged segments are TRBV20-1 and TRBJ1-6, and perhaps TRBD1 as D gene, on 5 matching bases. Sequencing was done on a sample of sorted CD4+, CD8+, or CD8+CD57+ T cells (not recorded which) from PBMCs. DNA sequence: TGCAGTGCTAGAGATGGGGGGACTAATGGATTTAATTCACCCCTCCACTTT. The encoded protein is CSARDGGTNGFNSPLHF.